This T cell receptor (beta chain) was found in a study of OX40 agonist ivuxolimab in advanced cancers. Study details: Patients with prior anti-PD-1, anti-PD-L1 or anti-CTLA-4 therapy were eligible; 40% had some. Partial responses were recorded for three patients, including one with hepatocellular carcinoma and two with cutaneous melanoma. Study-level points and caveats: Partial responders dosed at 0.1-3.0 mg/kg displayed clonal expansion ranking among the lowest.

Germline-derived CDR1 and CDR2 are LNHDA and SQIVND (reference sequence). This CDR3 comprises 15 residues. The junction had 3 bases not matched to a gene; V was cut back by 2 bases and J by 7 bases. As regards this clone: Antigen specificity is unknown.

Data came from immunoSEQ multiplex PCR; TCRdb stores just in-frame clones and leaves some out. The data show roughly 23,000 clones, 88% seen once. The sequence was obtained from an adult with an advanced solid tumor such as melanoma, head and neck, liver or kidney cancer. The sample here was CD4+ or CD8+ T cells sorted from blood, taken in a trial of the OX40 agonist ivuxolimab. The chain has TRBV19 and TRBJ2-1; 12 positions agree with TRBD2. The CDR3 nucleotides are TGTGCCAGTAGTATACTAGCGGGAGGGCCAAATGAGCAGTTCTTC. As protein: CASSILAGGPNEQFF.